The sequence of this T cell receptor (beta chain) was determined in a study of tumor-infiltrating lymphocytes in glioblastoma multiforme (dated by TCRdb to about 2017). About the study as a whole: To find out whether intratumoral genomic heterogeneity fosters TIL diversity, the study jointly investigated somatic mutations, TIL diversity and immune response activity.

Overall study outcomes, separate from this receptor: Generalizability was limited because only one glioblastoma patient was included in the TCR and somatic mutation analysis. Because T cells carry unequal numbers of TCR transcripts, RNA-based TCR sequencing may distort clone frequencies. The authors noted that sorting T cells into functional subsets, which was not done in this study, would be a future improvement.

TCRB libraries were built from RNA via three nested multiplex PCR rounds using a modified ARM-PCR protocol with multiple V-beta primers and a C-beta primer. Starting from about 550 ng of total RNA, TCRB-specific cDNA was synthesized using ProtoScript II Reverse Transcriptase and a C-beta primer. The description of the TCRB libraries did not include any unique molecular identifiers. The third PCR added barcodes and adapters over 25 cycles with Deep VentR (exo-) polymerase, followed by gel purification of 250-500 bp bands. An Illumina HiSeq 2500 generating 250 bp paired-end reads was used to sequence the TCRB libraries. Concerning the study's data processing: The reads were cleaned with Trimmomatic, merged with FLASH and assigned V, D and J segments with MiGEC before being analyzed in VDJtools. Repertoire diversity was measured using the Shannon-Wiener diversity index, which was calculated with VDJtools. TCRdb's own reprocessing of the public reads used fastp at Q25 and MiXCR and kept productive beta chains. Each entry is one CDR3 protein sequence, shown with its most common DNA and genes. The V and J calls come from TCRdb's annotation, not from the publication. The sample table contains about 9,600 distinct CDR3 sequences; only one count was recorded for roughly 66% of them. The ten largest make up approximately 50% of the sample.

For each of the nine to ten tumor samples, the AllPrep DNA/RNA mini kit was used to purify genomic DNA and total RNA simultaneously. All RNA had OD 260/280 ratios above 1.9 and RNA integrity numbers above 6.5. This clonotype is characterized as medium-sized (0.01 to 0.1%). Its specific antigen is unknown. No base qualities exist here, and no much larger clone lies one base off it. The sample consisted of brain tumor tissue. The source is a male donor with glioblastoma.

The DNA sequence is as follows: TGTGCCAGCTGGAGCACAGATACGCAGTATTTT. It specifies CASWSTDTQYF. The sequence is built from TRBV6-5 and TRBJ2-3; the D segment cannot be called with confidence. V loses 8 bases, J loses 0 bases, and the germline ends lie 3 bases apart. The CDR3 holds 11 amino acids from the cysteine to the phenylalanine. The kept DNA is CDR3 alone, 33 bases in frame from the first base. In the germline V gene, CDR1 corresponds to MNHEY and CDR2 to SVGAGI.